The 14 T cell receptor beta chains below were found in one sample sequenced in a study of cytotoxic CD8 clonotypes in ibrutinib-treated CLL. Using immunoSEQ multiplex PCR, the repertoire was profiled, and TCRdb retains in-frame clones only, with some absent. The table has almost 45,000 clones, 60% to 80% seen once. The sequenced sample was PBMCs, obtained after 12 months of ibrutinib treatment. These receptors were obtained from a human donor with chronic lymphocytic leukemia.

The CDR3 loop is CASSFSWTGELFF. The CDR3 DNA is TGCGCCAGCAGTTTCAGTTGGACCGGGGAGCTGTTTTTT. The gene calls are TRBV10-1 and TRBJ2-2; the D is unclear. This CDR3 has 13 residues. V was shortened by 5 bases and J by 5 bases, with 9 bases between the two germline ends. Germline-derived CDR1 and CDR2 are WNHNN and SYGVQD (reference sequence).

The chain has TRBV5-8 and TRBJ2-5, with TRBD1 matching 7 bases. The CDR3 sequence is 14 residues long. With 4 bases clipped from V and 2 bases from J, the junction kept 5 bases outside the gene matches. Germline assignment: CDR1 SGHTS and CDR2 YDEGEE. The chain's CDR3 is CASSPTGAQETQYF. For the CDR3, the DNA is TGTGCCAGCAGCCCTACAGGGGCACAAGAGACCCAGTACTTC.

This rearrangement joins TRBV27 to TRBJ2-3, with TRBD2 identical over 7 bases. The trim removed 1 base at V and 4 bases at J, leaving 5 bases unmatched. The CDR3 spans 15 residues. Germline V CDR1 and CDR2: MNHEY, SMNVEV (reference sequence). The CDR3 DNA is TGTGCCAGCAGTTTATTGACTAGCTCCCCAGATACGCAGTATTTT. It is translated as CASSLLTSSPDTQYF.

The chain recombines TRBV5-4 with TRBJ2-7, with TRBD2 as a possible D gene (5 bases). Trimming pared 0 bases from V and 6 bases from J, leaving 16 bases between. The germline CDR1 and CDR2 sequences are SGHNT and YYREEE (reference sequence). CDR3 length: 15 residues. In DNA, the CDR3 is TGTGCCAGCAGCTTGGCTTTAGGGAGTACGGGCGAGCAGTACTTC. Translating gives CASSLALGSTGEQYF.

This clone came up a few times. The chain joins TRBV29-1 to TRBJ1-2, with TRBD1 matching 7 bases. This CDR3 contains 16 residues. The V segment lost 0 bases and the J segment 4 bases; nucleotides outside the gene matches: 11. CDR1 is SQVTM, CDR2 ANQGSEA, per germline. CDR3 nucleotide sequence: TGCAGCGTTGAAGATAAAACAGGGGACCCCATCTATGGCTACACCTTC. This encodes CSVEDKTGDPIYGYTF.

This chain joins TRBV28 and TRBJ1-1, with 8 bases lining up with TRBD1. V gave up 5 bases and J gave up 11 bases; unmatched junction bases: 13. Germline lookup yields CDR1 MDHEN and CDR2 SYDVKM. The CDR3 spans 14 residues. CDR3: CASSLPRGRKRAFF. The CDR3 nucleotides are TGTGCCAGCAGTCTACCCAGGGGGCGAAAGAGGGCTTTCTTT.

The chain couples TRBV19 to TRBJ1-1; tentatively, D is TRBD1 (6 bases). Trimming removed 5 bases at V and 4 bases at J, with 17 bases between. The CDR3 contains 15 residues. The germline V gene has CDR1 LNHDA and CDR2 SQIVND (reference sequence). CDR3 in amino acids: CASSFYRVPSTEAFF. As DNA, the CDR3 is TGTGCCAGTAGTTTTTACAGGGTCCCGAGCACTGAAGCTTTCTTT.

This chain links TRBV7-9 with TRBJ2-7; the match to TRBD2 covers 11 bases. The CDR3 runs 16 residues. The ends lost 5 bases at V and 3 bases at J; junction bases unmatched: 9. Per the germline V gene, CDR1 is SEHNR and CDR2 is FQNEAQ (reference sequence). The CDR3 DNA follows: TGTGCCAGCAGCACCCCTCTAGCGGGAGGCCTCTACGAGCAGTACTTC. Translating gives CASSTPLAGGLYEQYF.

V is TRBV6-5 and J is TRBJ1-3, with a tentative D call TRBD1 (6 bases). Germline-derived CDR1 and CDR2 are MNHEY and SVGAGI. This CDR3 is built from 15 residues. V dropped 6 bases and J dropped 1 base, with 13 bases sitting between them. The CDR3 coding sequence is TGTGCCAGCAGGGACAAACAGGGATCTGGAAACACCATATATTTT. It codes for CASRDKQGSGNTIYF.

This chain connects TRBV7-2 to TRBJ2-1; the D gene is possibly TRBD2 (6 bases). CDR1 is SGHTA and CDR2 is FQGNSA in the germline V gene. V lost 3 bases and J 6 bases, leaving 15 bases between the germline ends. This CDR3 is built from 15 residues. CDR3: CASSLSGLPSNEQFF. The CDR3 DNA sequence: TGTGCCAGCAGCTTGTCGGGACTCCCCAGCAATGAGCAGTTCTTC.

The rearrangement uses TRBV15 and TRBJ2-5, with a tentative D call TRBD1 (6 bases). The V and J ends lost 1 base and 4 bases respectively, with 10 bases between them. The CDR3 sequence is 14 residues long. CDR1 LNHNV and CDR2 YYDKDF come from the germline V gene (reference sequence). The CDR3 is CATSRVGGGETQYF. The CDR3 nucleotides read TGTGCCACCAGCAGAGTTGGGGGCGGAGAGACCCAGTACTTC.

The chain uses TRBV4-1 and TRBJ2-2; no definite D call. The CDR3 has 13 residues. Germline lookup yields CDR1 MGHRA and CDR2 YSYEKL. Trimming stripped 6 bases from V and 6 bases from J, with 11 bases between. This chain's CDR3 is CASRGMLAGELFF. The CDR3 bases are TGCGCCAGCAGAGGGATGCTCGCCGGGGAGCTGTTTTTT.

The genes are TRBV19 and TRBJ1-2, with D uncertain. CDR1 LNHDA and CDR2 SQIVND come from the germline V gene (reference sequence). This CDR3 is 15 amino acids long. The ends were cut back, 4 bases at V and 4 bases at J, with 16 bases in the middle. The DNA of the CDR3 is TGTGCCAGTAGTAAAGAACAGCCGAAACTCTATGGCTACACCTTC. Its protein product is CASSKEQPKLYGYTF. Full variable domain (outside the CDR3, taken from reference TRBV19 and TRBJ1-2): DGGITQSPKYLFRKEGQNVTLSCEQNLNHDAMYWYRQDPGQGLRLIYYSQIVNDFQKGDIAEGYSVSREKKESFPLTVTSAQKNPTAFYLCASSKEQPKLYGYTFGSGTRLTVV.

This clone has a single count. The chain carries TRBV7-2 and TRBJ2-5, with 12 bases matching TRBD2. Losses at the gene ends were 7 bases for V and 7 bases for J; bases not matched to a gene: 7. The germline V gene encodes CDR1 SGHTA and CDR2 FQGNSA. The CDR3 is 14 residues long. DNA for the CDR3: TGTGCCAGCACTCCTAGCGGGAGGGCGGGGACCCAGTACTTC. This codes for CASTPSGRAGTQYF.